This entry lists 32 T cell receptor beta chains sequenced from one sample in a study of T cell changes during pregnancy in multiple sclerosis. Here immunoSEQ multiplex PCR was the method, and the copy in TCRdb shows in-frame clones only, minus some. The sample yields roughly 75,000 clones, around 92% seen once. The source was peripheral blood, collected in the third trimester of pregnancy. These receptors all stem from a female donor in good health, enrolled as a control in a pregnancy study.

For the CDR3, the DNA is TGTGCCAGCAGCCCTAGCGTGCGGGAGCCCCAAGAGACCCAGTACTTC. Amino acid sequence: CASSPSVREPQETQYF. V gene TRBV7-9 combines with J gene TRBJ2-5; TRBD2 agrees at 7 bases. After removal of 5 bases from V and 1 base from J, the junction contained 10 bases not matched to a gene. The length of the CDR3 is 16 residues. Looked up from germline, CDR1 is SEHNR and CDR2 is FQNEAQ (reference sequence).

The CDR3 spells CASSFYSGANVLTF. DNA for the CDR3: TGTGCCAGTAGTTTTTACTCTGGGGCCAACGTCCTGACTTTC. This chain connects TRBV19 to TRBJ2-6; D gene unclear. Germline V CDR1 and CDR2: LNHDA, SQIVND (reference sequence). The V end lost 5 bases, the J end lost 0 bases, and 5 bases lay between the germline ends. The CDR3 is made up of 14 amino acids.

This sequence joins TRBV19 and TRBJ1-1, with TRBD1 matching 9 bases. V shed 8 bases, J shed 0 bases, and the junction held 1 base outside the gene matches. CDR1 and CDR2 (germline): LNHDA, SQIVND (reference sequence). The CDR3 length is 13 residues. The CDR3 DNA reads TGTGCCAGTCGACAGGGGGTGAACACTGAAGCTTTCTTT. This translates into CASRQGVNTEAFF.

The V call is TRBV5-4, the J call TRBJ2-7; D is unclear. Looked up from germline, CDR1 is SGHNT and CDR2 is YYREEE (reference sequence). The CDR3 has 15 amino acids. V was pared by 1 base and J by 2 bases, with 13 bases between. The CDR3 DNA sequence: TGTGCCAGCAGCTTGAGTGCAGAAGTCGCCTACGAGCAGTACTTC. Protein sequence: CASSLSAEVAYEQYF.

This chain joins TRBV29-1 and TRBJ2-2; 13 bases fit TRBD2. The CDR3 is 15 amino acids. J lost 4 bases, V lost 6 bases, and 5 bases had no gene match. Germline V gene data show CDR1 as SQVTM and CDR2 as ANQGSEA. The CDR3 is CSVGLAGLLTGELFF. The CDR3 coding sequence is TGCAGCGTGGGACTAGCGGGGTTACTCACCGGGGAGCTGTTTTTT.

This clone was counted a single time. The chain links TRBV4-3 to TRBJ2-1, with 9 bases that match TRBD2. With 0 bases clipped from V and 3 bases from J, the junction kept 9 bases outside the gene matches. The V gene's germline CDR1 is LGHNA and CDR2 YSLEER. The CDR3 has 18 residues. CDR3 amino acids: CASSQETGGLAFYNEQFF. CDR3 nucleotide sequence: TGCGCCAGCAGCCAAGAGACCGGCGGACTAGCGTTCTACAATGAGCAGTTCTTC.

The chain recombines TRBV5-1 with TRBJ2-2; 7 bases agree with TRBD2. The CDR3 extends over 16 amino acids. Trimming at V came to 4 bases and at J to 4 bases, leaving 10 bases not matched to a gene. Germline V gene data show CDR1 as SGHRS and CDR2 as YFSETQ. CDR3 coding DNA: TGCGCCAGCAGCGTTGGACTAGATTATGGCACCGGGGAGCTGTTTTTT. Its protein product is CASSVGLDYGTGELFF.

V is TRBV6-6 and J is TRBJ2-7; maybe TRBD1 (6 bases). The germline V and J ends were trimmed by 5 bases and 5 bases, with 10 bases remaining between them. This CDR3 contains 12 residues. Germline values: CDR1 MNHNY, CDR2 SVGAGI (reference sequence). For the CDR3, the DNA is TGTGCCAGCAGTGACAGGTCGAACGAGCAGTACTTC. This sequence encodes CASSDRSNEQYF.

This chain connects TRBV6-6 to TRBJ1-5; TRBD1 matches 8 bases. This CDR3 region has 14 residues. Trimming at V came to 5 bases and at J to 9 bases, leaving 9 bases not matched to a gene. Germline V lookup: CDR1 MNHNY, CDR2 SVGAGI (reference sequence). CDR3 in amino acids: CASSKTGGPSPQHF. CDR3 coding DNA: TGTGCCAGCAGTAAAACAGGGGGTCCTTCGCCCCAGCATTTT.

This chain uses TRBV18 with TRBJ2-1, with TRBD1 as a possible D gene (5 bases). The CDR3 sequence is 14 residues long. Germline CDR1 and CDR2: KGHSH and LQKENI. The V end was cut by 2 bases, the J end by 9 bases, with 14 bases between. The CDR3: CASSPNPAGLEQFF. The CDR3 DNA follows: TGTGCCAGCTCACCAAACCCAGCAGGGCTTGAGCAGTTCTTC.

This chain joins TRBV5-1 and TRBJ1-6, with D perhaps TRBD1 (5 bases). The length of the CDR3 is 14 residues. Per germline, CDR1 SGHRS and CDR2 YFSETQ. V lost 4 bases and J 7 bases, leaving 12 bases between the germline ends. CDR3 region: CASSLQGSNSPLHF. DNA of the CDR3: TGCGCCAGCAGCCTCCAGGGATCGAATTCACCCCTCCACTTT.

The chain links TRBV27 to TRBJ1-6; 8 bases map to TRBD1. The V segment lost 5 bases and the J segment 0 bases; nucleotides outside the gene matches: 6. Germline CDR1 is MNHEY and CDR2 is SMNVEV (reference sequence). This CDR3 has 17 amino acids. CDR3 loop: CASSPRTGSSYNSPLHF. Written as DNA, the CDR3 is TGTGCCAGCAGTCCCCGGACAGGGAGCTCCTATAATTCACCCCTCCACTTT.

The gene calls are TRBV18 and TRBJ1-1, with TRBD1 matching 9 bases. The CDR3 is 14 amino acids. With 6 bases clipped from V and 2 bases from J, the junction kept 4 bases outside the gene matches. Germline V lookup: CDR1 KGHSH, CDR2 LQKENI. In nucleotides, the CDR3 is TGTGCCAGCTCGTGGACAGGGGAAAACACTGAAGCTTTCTTT. Encoded protein: CASSWTGENTEAFF.

The J gene is TRBJ2-7, the V gene TRBV5-4; D unclear. This CDR3 spans 14 amino acids. CDR1 is SGHNT, CDR2 YYREEE, per germline (reference sequence). The V gene lost 1 base and the J gene lost 1 base, with 9 bases spanning the gap. CDR3 sequence: CASSLLERSYEQYF. Here the CDR3 DNA reads TGTGCCAGCAGCTTGTTAGAGAGATCCTACGAGCAGTACTTC.

In DNA, the CDR3 is TGCAGCGTTGGAGAGGAGGGCCTTGAGCAGTTCTTC. It specifies CSVGEEGLEQFF. This sequence joins TRBV29-1 and TRBJ2-1, with D possibly being TRBD2 (6 bases). V lost 4 bases to trimming and J lost 9 bases, with 13 bases between them. The CDR3 length is 12 residues. Germline V gene data show CDR1 as SQVTM and CDR2 as ANQGSEA.

This chain links TRBV5-4 with TRBJ2-3; a possible D gene is TRBD2 (7 bases). This CDR3 is 16 amino acids long. Germline assignment: CDR1 SGHNT and CDR2 YYREEE (reference sequence). Trimming cost V 4 bases and J 2 bases, with 17 bases left between them. The CDR3 here is CASSLGGRGNTDTQYF. The CDR3 coding sequence is TGTGCCAGCAGCCTAGGGGGGAGGGGAAACACAGATACGCAGTATTTT.

This clone was seen once. The chain couples TRBV18 to TRBJ2-7, with 7 bases lining up with TRBD2. The V gene end was trimmed by 0 bases and the J gene end by 1 base; junction bases not matched to a gene: 3. The germline CDR1 and CDR2 sequences are KGHSH and LQKENI. The CDR3 runs to 15 residues. The CDR3 sequence is CASSPPGGNSYEQYF. As DNA, the CDR3 is TGTGCCAGCTCACCACCGGGAGGGAATTCCTACGAGCAGTACTTC.

This clone was found a few times. V gene TRBV6-4 combines with J gene TRBJ2-1; 14 bases line up with TRBD2. The CDR3 consists of 15 residues. Germline V gives CDR1 MRHNA, CDR2 SNTAGT. V lost 4 bases and J lost 9; bases outside the gene matches: 5. The DNA for the CDR3 is TGTGCCAGCAGTGCCGGGACTAGCGGGGGTAGTGAGCAGTTCTTC. Its protein product is CASSAGTSGGSEQFF.

The J gene is TRBJ2-1, the V gene TRBV10-3; 13 nucleotides align to TRBD2. With 4 bases clipped from V and 9 bases from J, the junction kept 6 bases outside the gene matches. This CDR3 contains 15 residues. Germline-derived CDR1 and CDR2 are ENHRY and SYGVKD. CDR3 in DNA: TGTGCCATCAGTGGACTAGCGGGGGGTTTGGGTGAGCAGTTCTTC. Its translation: CAISGLAGGLGEQFF.

V gene TRBV4-1 combines with J gene TRBJ2-7; D not certain. This CDR3 comprises 15 residues. Trimming stripped 1 base from V and 1 base from J, with 11 bases between. Per germline, CDR1 MGHRA and CDR2 YSYEKL. CDR3 region: CASSQAHTSSYEQYF. In nucleotides, the CDR3 is TGCGCCAGCAGCCAAGCTCATACAAGTTCCTACGAGCAGTACTTC.

The J gene is TRBJ1-1, the V gene TRBV2; the D gene is possibly TRBD1 (5 bases). The CDR3 runs 17 residues. The V end lost 5 bases, the J end lost 0 bases, and 19 bases lay between the germline ends. Germline loops: CDR1 SNHLY, CDR2 FYNNEI. The DNA of the CDR3 is TGTGCCAGCAGTATGGGTTGGCAGGGACTCATGAACACTGAAGCTTTCTTT. Translated, it gives CASSMGWQGLMNTEAFF.

V usage is TRBV10-3 and J usage is TRBJ2-7, with 9 bases aligning to TRBD1. V gave up 4 bases and J gave up 4 bases; unmatched junction bases: 5. In germline, CDR1 is ENHRY, CDR2 SYGVKD. The CDR3 has 14 amino acids. The CDR3 region is CAISAPGQGYEQYF. The CDR3, as DNA: TGTGCCATCAGTGCACCGGGACAGGGATACGAGCAGTACTTC.

The chain combines TRBV5-1 with TRBJ2-3; 10 bases match TRBD1. Looked up from germline, CDR1 is SGHRS and CDR2 is YFSETQ. The CDR3 is made up of 13 amino acids. The V segment lost 9 bases and the J segment 4 bases; nucleotides outside the gene matches: 5. CDR3 sequence (DNA): TGCGCCACCGGACAGGGGGACTCAGATACGCAGTATTTT. As protein: CATGQGDSDTQYF.

V is TRBV6-5 and J is TRBJ1-2, with D perhaps TRBD1 (5 bases). The CDR3 length is 14 residues. The germline V gene encodes CDR1 MNHEY and CDR2 SVGAGI. Trimming took off 5 bases at V and 4 bases at J, with 14 bases between the two ends. The DNA for the CDR3 is TGTGCCAGCAGTGAGGGCCCGGGGGGCTATGGCTACACCTTC. It codes for CASSEGPGGYGYTF.

The gene calls are TRBV4-1 and TRBJ2-5; 7 bases fit TRBD1. Germline lookup yields CDR1 MGHRA and CDR2 YSYEKL. The CDR3 loop spans 16 amino acids. Trimming cost V 0 bases and J 2 bases; bases outside gene matches: 6. In DNA form, the CDR3 reads TGCGCCAGCAGCCAAGAGGGGACAGCGGTACAAGAGACCCAGTACTTC. This sequence encodes CASSQEGTAVQETQYF.

The chain has TRBV7-9 and TRBJ2-2; 12 bases align to TRBD1. Germline CDR1 and CDR2: SEHNR and FQNEAQ (reference sequence). The junction had 3 bases not matched to a gene; V was cut back by 3 bases and J by 4 bases. The CDR3 runs to 16 residues. The CDR3 sequence: CASSLGQGAVTGELFF. The DNA for the CDR3 is TGTGCCAGCAGCTTGGGACAGGGGGCGGTCACCGGGGAGCTGTTTTTT. Looking up the rest from reference TRBV7-9 and TRBJ2-2 gives the full variable domain: DTGVSQNPRHKITKRGQNVTFRCDPISEHNRLYWYRQTLGQGPEFLTYFQNEAQLEKSRLLSDRFSAERPKGSFSTLEIQRTEQGDSAMYLCASSLGQGAVTGELFFGEGSRLTVL.

The V call is TRBV7-8, the J call TRBJ2-1, with TRBD2 identical over 13 bases. The CDR3 is 16 residues long. Unmatched junction bases numbered 2, after V lost 6 bases and J lost 0 bases. The germline gives CDR1 SGHVS, CDR2 FQNEAQ. The CDR3 protein is CASRRTSGSSYNEQFF. CDR3 nucleotides: TGTGCCAGCAGGCGGACTAGCGGGAGCTCCTACAATGAGCAGTTCTTC.

V is TRBV6-5 and J is TRBJ1-5, with D unresolved. CDR3 size: 13 residues. Deletions cut 5 bases from V and 2 bases from J, with 7 bases between. Germline CDR1 MNHEY, CDR2 SVGAGI. The CDR3 protein is CASSPGRNQPQHF. The CDR3 region has the DNA TGTGCCAGCAGTCCCGGTCGCAATCAGCCCCAGCATTTT.

The chain is built from TRBV11-1 and TRBJ2-3; D might be TRBD2 (5 bases). Trimming removed 2 bases from V and 5 bases from J, with 17 bases in between. Per germline, CDR1 SGHAT and CDR2 FQDESV (reference sequence). There are 16 residues in the CDR3. The CDR3 nucleotides are TGTGCCAGCAGCTTAATCGTAGGCGGGTTGGGAGATACGCAGTATTTT. Residues: CASSLIVGGLGDTQYF.

V is TRBV28 and J is TRBJ2-3; 7 bases fit TRBD2. Germline V gives CDR1 MDHEN, CDR2 SYDVKM. The CDR3 contains 19 residues. V was pared by 3 bases and J by 3 bases, with 18 bases of the junction left unmatched. DNA of the CDR3: TGTGCCAGCAGTTTCCTTCAAGGGAGGGGTAAACGGGGGACAGATACGCAGTATTTT. Protein sequence: CASSFLQGRGKRGTDTQYF.

V gene TRBV28 combines with J gene TRBJ1-2; D is possibly TRBD1 (5 bases). Trimming cost V 6 bases and J 0 bases, with 14 bases left between them. Germline CDR1 MDHEN, CDR2 SYDVKM. CDR3 length equals 15 residues. DNA of the CDR3: TGTGCCAGCAGACAGGACACCACAACTAACTATGGCTACACCTTC. The encoded protein is CASRQDTTTNYGYTF.

This clone was detected once. This chain links TRBV9 with TRBJ2-7, with TRBD1 matching over 9 bases. The V gene's germline CDR1 is SGDLS and CDR2 YYNGEE. The J segment lost 3 bases and the V segment lost 0 bases, leaving 1 base of the junction unmatched. This CDR3 is built from 14 residues. This CDR3 is CASSVETGGYEQYF. The CDR3 coding sequence is TGTGCCAGCAGCGTAGAGACAGGGGGCTACGAGCAGTACTTC.